Listed below are T cell receptor beta chains from one sample, sequenced in a study of cytomegalovirus exposure and HLA in healthy donors. Data came from immunoSEQ multiplex PCR; TCRdb stores just in-frame clones and leaves some out. The sample carries 150,000 to 200,000 clones, 9.5% to 15% recorded once. The sample was PBMCs. All receptors come from a man aged 45 to 65 in good health and CMV-seropositive. CDR3s leave out the opening cysteine and the closing phenylalanine or tryptophan. Size values are once, few and many counts, or a class for expanded clones, and some rows have none.

ASSSLGGANVLT	TRBV6-5	TRBJ2-6	few
ASSWRAGELF	TRBV6-5	TRBJ2-2	NA
ASSLTVEAEAF	TRBV7-3	TRBJ1-1	few
ASSPIQGGYTEAF	TRBV7-6	TRBJ1-1	NA
ASSPSSTGAYGYT	TRBV5-1	TRBJ1-2	few
ASSQQPTNQETQY	TRBV5-1	TRBJ2-5	few
ASSSSGGSLQF	TRBV11-2	TRBJ2-1	NA
ASSEEAGGFSPLH	TRBV6-1	TRBJ1-6	NA
ASSHWTGRWTNEKLF	TRBV14	TRBJ1-4	few
ASSADRGAETQY	TRBV5-1	TRBJ2-5	NA
ARPDPGGGMNTEAF	TRBV5-3	TRBJ1-1	few
AWSVSGGNQPQH	TRBV30	TRBJ1-5	NA
ASSLAGTSGGYTDTQY	TRBV11-2	TRBJ2-3	NA
ASSHHMNTEAF	TRBV14	TRBJ1-1	NA
ASSGGTDTQY	TRBV28	TRBJ2-3	few
ASSLGQGADTQY	TRBV4-3	TRBJ2-3	few
ASSQDGISNEKLF	TRBV5-5	TRBJ1-4	few
ASRGTGILADTQY	TRBV28	TRBJ2-3	few
ASSLETGGQQY	TRBV5-1	TRBJ2-7	NA
ASSPGEGEETQY	TRBV5-1	TRBJ2-5	few
ASSLSYRGFYNSPLH	TRBV27	TRBJ1-6	few
ASSVGRRALNTEAF	TRBV9	TRBJ1-1	few
ASSHNRGGTEAF	TRBV4-3	TRBJ1-1	NA
ASTPGTGTYEQY	TRBV9	TRBJ2-7	NA
ASSQEAGLDYGYT	TRBV4-3	TRBJ1-2	NA
ASSFRDLQETQY	TRBV7-8	TRBJ2-5	few
ASSSQGASGGLSYNEQF	TRBV5-4	TRBJ2-1	NA
ASRKQGGPLEQF	TRBV14	TRBJ2-1	few
ASSPPGGIYGYT	TRBV27	TRBJ1-2	few
ASSPLPGLNTEAF	TRBV18	TRBJ1-1	NA
ASSLAGVTYEQY	TRBV5-4	TRBJ2-7	NA
ASSERAGKNTEAF	TRBV2	TRBJ1-1	NA
ALGGVNYGYT	TRBV10-3	TRBJ1-2	few
ASSPGGGAAGELF	TRBV6-6	TRBJ2-2	NA
ASSAVAGGHGTDTQY	TRBV9	TRBJ2-3	NA
ASNPPTGAGNTIY	TRBV19	TRBJ1-3	NA
ASSFRGTGELF	TRBV27	TRBJ2-2	NA
ASSLVSGGDTQY	TRBV5-1	TRBJ2-3	few
ASSSGTAYEKLF	TRBV7-2	TRBJ1-4	few
ASSIGWDTLNTEAF	TRBV19	TRBJ1-1	NA
ASSLTLGVNTEAF	TRBV11-3	TRBJ1-1	few